Each of the 28 T cell receptor beta chains below was sequenced from the same sample in a study of graft-versus-host responses after intestinal transplantation. Assay: immunoSEQ multiplex PCR; the TCRdb copy retains only in-frame clones and omits some. The sample contains 9,700 or so clones, around 84% of which appear only once. Processing was applied to graft tissue in order to liberate intraepithelial and lamina propria lymphocytes. Here the sequenced sample was ileum tissue, taken roughly 530 days after intestinal transplant. The receptors were gathered from a human patient who received an intestinal transplant, so some T cells may come from the graft donor.

V usage is TRBV5-1 and J usage is TRBJ2-5; weak D call: TRBD1 (6 bases). Trimming cost V 7 bases and J 4 bases, with 20 bases left between them. CDR3 length: 15 residues. Germline CDR1 and CDR2: SGHRS and YFSETQ. CDR3 sequence: CASGTLREGGETQYF. Written as DNA, the CDR3 is TGCGCCAGCGGGACGTTAAGGGAAGGGGGAGAGACCCAGTACTTC.

The chain recombines TRBV2 with TRBJ2-6; D not certain. This CDR3 has 15 residues. The V gene lost 7 bases and the J gene lost 0 bases, with 10 bases spanning the gap. Per germline, CDR1 SNHLY and CDR2 FYNNEI. The CDR3: CASTFRDSGANVLTF. For the CDR3, the DNA is TGTGCCAGCACCTTTAGGGACTCTGGGGCCAACGTCCTGACTTTC.

This clone showed up just once. The rearrangement joins TRBV28 to TRBJ2-5; D may be TRBD2 (5 bases). The CDR3 has 15 residues. Germline CDR1 MDHEN, CDR2 SYDVKM. V lost 2 bases, J lost 10 bases, and 20 bases lay in between. The CDR3 nucleotides are TGTGCCAGCAGTTTAAACCCCCCCACGGGGATTCGCCAGTACTTC. Protein: CASSLNPPTGIRQYF.

The chain couples TRBV5-1 to TRBJ2-7; D is undetermined. The CDR3 spans 14 residues. Trimming removed 0 bases at V and 7 bases at J, with 14 bases between. Germline CDR1 is SGHRS and CDR2 is YFSETQ. The CDR3 DNA reads TGCGCCAGCAGCTTGGACAGAACCACCGGGGAGCAGTACTTC. Translating it yields CASSLDRTTGEQYF.

The chain employs TRBV21-1 and TRBJ2-5; the D call TRBD2 from the table was never checked on the DNA. The J call is uncertain, as TRBJ2-7 better fits the DNA end. TRBV21-1 is termed a pseudogene. The CDR3 consists of 15 residues. The CDR3 bases are TGTGCCAGCAGCGGACCGGGACTAGCTCGGCACGAGCAGTACTTC. Translation: CASSGPGLARHEQYF.

This clone has a handful of counts. The chain is built from TRBV6-4 and TRBJ2-1; TRBD2 agrees at 8 bases. This CDR3 has 19 amino acids. The V gene end was trimmed by 2 bases and the J gene end by 5 bases; junction bases not matched to a gene: 17. CDR1 and CDR2 from the germline V gene are MRHNA and SNTAGT. CDR3 protein: CASSDVNPAGAFWNNEQFF. Here the CDR3 DNA reads TGTGCCAGCAGTGACGTGAATCCAGCGGGGGCCTTTTGGAACAATGAGCAGTTCTTC.

The rearrangement links TRBV18 to TRBJ1-1; TRBD1 matches 7 bases. V was clipped by 6 bases and J by 3 bases; unmatched bases: 10. The CDR3 is made up of 15 amino acids. Germline V gene lookup returns CDR1 KGHSH and CDR2 LQKENI. The CDR3 spells CASSSTRGSDTEAFF. DNA of the CDR3: TGTGCCAGCTCGTCTACCAGGGGGTCTGACACTGAAGCTTTCTTT.

The rearrangement joins TRBV30 to TRBJ1-6; D is undetermined. The CDR3 contains 14 residues. With 3 bases removed from V and 7 bases from J, the gap between germline ends came to 13 bases. CDR1 GTSNPN and CDR2 SVGIG come from the germline V gene (reference sequence). The CDR3 protein is CAWSRWGNNSPLHF. The CDR3 DNA is TGTGCCTGGAGCCGTTGGGGTAACAATTCACCCCTCCACTTT.

The chain joins TRBV5-1 to TRBJ2-1; possible D gene TRBD2, 6 bases. There are 15 residues in the CDR3. Germline CDR1 is SGHRS and CDR2 is YFSETQ. The germline V and J ends were trimmed by 0 bases and 5 bases, with 12 bases remaining between them. As DNA, the CDR3 is TGCGCCAGCAGCTTGGAGGAGGGAGAGGACAATGAGCAGTTCTTC. This codes for CASSLEEGEDNEQFF.

The rearrangement uses TRBV30 and TRBJ1-4, with D hard to call. CDR3 size: 14 residues. V was trimmed by 7 bases and J by 5 bases, leaving 17 bases between them. CDR1 is GTSNPN and CDR2 is SVGIG in the germline V gene (reference sequence). CDR3 DNA sequence: TGTGCCTCGGGTCTGGGCACCTCAAATGAAAAACTGTTTTTT. Translation: CASGLGTSNEKLFF.

V is TRBV6-6 and J is TRBJ1-1; maybe TRBD1 (6 bases). The CDR3 loop spans 14 amino acids. V lost 2 bases and J lost 0, with 7 bases in between. Germline values: CDR1 MNHNY, CDR2 SVGAGI (reference sequence). The CDR3 spells CASSYDRMNTEAFF. Here the CDR3 DNA reads TGTGCCAGCAGTTACGACAGGATGAACACTGAAGCTTTCTTT.

Only a few counts were recorded for this clone. The chain has TRBV11-2 and TRBJ2-5; 8 bases are shared with TRBD2. V lost 6 bases and J lost 4; bases outside the gene matches: 1. This CDR3 contains 12 residues. In germline, CDR1 is SGHAT, CDR2 FQNNGV. The CDR3 coding sequence is TGTGCCAGCAGGCTAGCGGGAGAGACCCAGTACTTC. Protein sequence: CASRLAGETQYF.

V is TRBV28 and J is TRBJ2-3, with 10 bases that match TRBD2. The length of the CDR3 is 15 residues. Germline assignment: CDR1 MDHEN and CDR2 SYDVKM. The junction had 13 bases not matched to a gene; V was cut back by 7 bases and J by 9 bases. The CDR3 is CASNGSGRDIMTQYF. The CDR3 bases are TGTGCCAGCAATGGAAGCGGGAGGGACATAATGACGCAGTATTTT.

This rearrangement joins TRBV6-1 to TRBJ1-2; D gene uncertain. V lost 1 base, J lost 2 bases, and 11 bases lay in between. Germline CDR1 reads MNHNS; CDR2 reads SASEGT. This CDR3 has 15 residues. CDR3 nucleotide sequence: TGTGCCAGCAGTGAAGAAGGGTTTCTAAACTATGGCTACACCTTC. This encodes CASSEEGFLNYGYTF.

This clone was observed a few times. The CDR3: CASGLGLYEQYF. In nucleotides, the CDR3 is TGTGCTAGTGGTTTGGGGCTTTACGAGCAGTACTTC. The J gene is TRBJ2-5, the V gene TRBV12-5; D not certain. The J call may be wrong; the DNA end is better matched by TRBJ2-7. CDR3 size: 12 residues. Germline CDR1 reads LGHNT; CDR2 reads FRNRAP.

V gene TRBV28 combines with J gene TRBJ2-1; D unclear. CDR1 and CDR2 (germline): MDHEN, SYDVKM. CDR3 length: 12 residues. V dropped 6 bases and J dropped 6 bases, with 9 bases sitting between them. Written as DNA, the CDR3 is TGTGCCAGCAGCATGCCCCCCAATGAGCAGTTCTTC. This gives the protein CASSMPPNEQFF.

This clone was detected only a few times. The chain uses TRBV2 and TRBJ1-2, with D unclear. Germline CDR1 SNHLY, CDR2 FYNNEI. V was trimmed by 4 bases and J by 3 bases, leaving 21 bases between them. This CDR3 comprises 17 residues. The CDR3 sequence is CASSVRREGSYYYGYTF. DNA of the CDR3: TGTGCCAGCAGTGTCCGCCGGGAAGGGAGCTACTACTATGGCTACACCTTC.

The CDR3 DNA follows: TGCAGCGTCTACACCGGCCGCAGGGAGACTAACTATGGCTACACCTTC. This encodes CSVYTGRRETNYGYTF. The chain recombines TRBV29-1 with TRBJ1-2; weak D call: TRBD1 (5 bases). V was shortened by 6 bases and J by 0 bases, with 20 bases between the two germline ends. This CDR3 contains 16 residues. CDR1 is SQVTM, CDR2 ANQGSEA, per germline. Drawing the rest from reference TRBV29-1 and TRBJ1-2, the complete variable domain is SAVISQKPSRDICQRGTSLTIQCQVDSQVTMMFWYRQQPGQSLTLIATANQGSEATYESGFVIDKFPISRPNLTFSTLTVSNMSPEDSSIYLCSVYTGRRETNYGYTFGSGTRLTVV.

The sample holds one count of this clone. The genes are TRBV4-2 and TRBJ1-3; the D is unclear. V was clipped by 1 base and J by 0 bases, with 10 bases between them. The CDR3 sequence is 16 residues long. Germline V CDR1 and CDR2: LGHNA, YNFKEQ. The CDR3 DNA sequence: TGTGCCAGCAGCCAAGCGTCTGAAAGCTCTGGAAACACCATATATTTT. Amino acids: CASSQASESSGNTIYF.

The chain joins TRBV28 to TRBJ2-1; TRBD2 aligns across 7 bases. With 2 bases clipped from V and 7 bases from J, the junction kept 8 bases outside the gene matches. CDR3 length equals 15 residues. Germline V CDR1 and CDR2: MDHEN, SYDVKM. CDR3 bases: TGTGCCAGCAGTTTACGACTAGCCGGAGTAAATGAGCAGTTCTTC. Its protein is CASSLRLAGVNEQFF.

This chain joins TRBV6-1 and TRBJ1-1; D remains unclear. Germline assignment: CDR1 MNHNS and CDR2 SASEGT. CDR3 length equals 13 residues. With 7 bases removed from V and 1 base from J, the gap between germline ends came to 10 bases. CDR3 nucleotides: TGTGCCAGCACCCAAATACCGAACACTGAAGCTTTCTTT. It codes for CASTQIPNTEAFF.

The chain employs TRBV18 and TRBJ1-1; a possible D gene is TRBD1 (5 bases). Deletions cut 3 bases from V and 3 bases from J, with 8 bases between. The CDR3 is 13 amino acids. Germline CDR1 is KGHSH and CDR2 is LQKENI. CDR3 protein: CASSPGRDTEAFF. In DNA form, the CDR3 reads TGTGCCAGCTCACCTGGCAGGGACACTGAAGCTTTCTTT.

The chain links TRBV28 to TRBJ2-1; 13 nucleotides align to TRBD2. Germline CDR1 reads MDHEN; CDR2 reads SYDVKM. The trim removed 6 bases at V and 1 base at J, leaving 6 bases unmatched. This CDR3 contains 17 residues. CDR3 sequence: CASRGTSGKGSYNEQFF. CDR3 bases: TGTGCCAGCAGAGGGACTAGCGGGAAAGGGTCCTACAATGAGCAGTTCTTC.

The chain employs TRBV20-1 and TRBJ1-2, with D hard to call. This CDR3 spans 11 amino acids. The V end was cut by 7 bases, the J end by 8 bases, with 14 bases between. Germline loops: CDR1 DFQATT, CDR2 SNEGSKA (reference sequence). Here the CDR3 reads CSVTGSGGYTF. CDR3 nucleotide sequence: TGCAGTGTAACGGGTTCGGGGGGCTACACCTTC.

The rearrangement links TRBV10-3 to TRBJ2-7, with D possibly TRBD1 on 6 matching bases. Germline V gives CDR1 ENHRY, CDR2 SYGVKD. The V and J ends lost 0 bases and 0 bases respectively, with 15 bases between them. The CDR3 sequence is 17 residues long. CDR3 nucleotide sequence: TGTGCCATCAGTGAGTCAAGAGGGGGAGTATTCTCCTACGAGCAGTACTTC. This encodes CAISESRGGVFSYEQYF.

The gene calls are TRBV19 and TRBJ2-7, with 12 bases fitting TRBD1. Trimming at V came to 6 bases and at J to 6 bases, leaving 9 bases not matched to a gene. CDR3 length equals 15 residues. The germline CDR1 and CDR2 sequences are LNHDA and SQIVND (reference sequence). Here the CDR3 reads CASRKTGTGGSEQYF. DNA of the CDR3: TGTGCCAGTAGAAAAACCGGGACAGGGGGCAGCGAGCAGTACTTC.

The gene calls are TRBV7-2 and TRBJ2-5, with D uncertain. The J call may be in error: the DNA end matches TRBJ2-7 better. The CDR3 is 12 residues long. CDR1 and CDR2 (germline): SGHTA, FQGNSA. The CDR3 loop is CASSLSRYEQYF. CDR3 coding DNA: TGTGCCAGCAGCTTAAGTAGGTACGAGCAGTACTTC.

This chain joins TRBV6-5 and TRBJ2-5, with 12 bases aligning to TRBD2. The CDR3 is 16 amino acids. The junction had 2 bases not matched to a gene; V was cut back by 0 bases and J by 3 bases. Germline CDR1 MNHEY, CDR2 SVGAGI. The CDR3 sequence is CASSYSRLAGEETQYF. In nucleotides, the CDR3 is TGTGCCAGCAGTTACTCAAGACTAGCGGGGGAAGAGACCCAGTACTTC.